This T cell receptor (beta chain) was sequenced for a study of control samples from healthy donors and cancer patients. CDR3 length: 13 amino acids. V was pared by 0 bases and J by 7 bases, with 7 bases between. The V gene's germline CDR1 is LGHDT and CDR2 YNNKEL (reference sequence). Sequencing used immunoSEQ multiplex PCR; TCRdb keeps in-frame clones, though not all of them. This sample has 80,000 to 100,000 clones, with around 88% found just once. The clonotype comes from a man aged 25-45 years in good health. The rearrangement uses TRBV3-1 (or the pseudogene TRBV3-2) and TRBJ2-1; D remains unclear. The sequenced sample consisted of blood. This CDR3 is CASSQDADNEQFF. As DNA, the CDR3 is TGTGCCAGCAGCCAAGATGCGGATAATGAGCAGTTCTTC.